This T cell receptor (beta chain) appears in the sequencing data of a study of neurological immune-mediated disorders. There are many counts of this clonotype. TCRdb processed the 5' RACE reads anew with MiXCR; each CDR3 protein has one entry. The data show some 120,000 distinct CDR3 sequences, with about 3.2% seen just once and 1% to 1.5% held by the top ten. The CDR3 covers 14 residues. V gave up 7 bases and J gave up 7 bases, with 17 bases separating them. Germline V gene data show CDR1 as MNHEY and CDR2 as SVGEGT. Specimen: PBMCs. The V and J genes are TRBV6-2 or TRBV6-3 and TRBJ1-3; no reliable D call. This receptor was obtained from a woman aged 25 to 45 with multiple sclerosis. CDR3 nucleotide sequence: TGTGCCAGCAACTCGGACGGACCCGGGAACACCATATATTTT. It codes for CASNSDGPGNTIYF.